What follows describes a single TCR beta chain. This sample was taken from a study of blood T cells in healthy people across ages. About 10 milliliters of peripheral blood were drawn from each donor into EDTA-treated tubes. Each sample provided at least 5 micrograms of extracted total RNA. Sample-barcoded 5' priming and a J-beta primer mix drove a second PCR of about 7 to 12 cycles. Every single cDNA molecule received a tag from a template-switch adaptor with 12 random nucleotides. In TCRdb, the 5' RACE reads were re-called with MiXCR into one record per CDR3 protein. The table lists fewer than 2,000,000 distinct CDR3 sequences, roughly 43% of them singletons. CDR1 is SGHTA and CDR2 is FQGNSA in the germline V gene. The CDR3 runs 20 residues. J gave up 2 bases and V 3 bases, and 21 bases lay outside the gene matches.

This chain connects TRBV7-2 to TRBJ2-7, with 8 bases matching TRBD1. The sequence was collected from a human donor in good health. Sequences were obtained from blood. The CDR3 protein is CASSLRGTGGTPASPYEQYF. DNA of the CDR3: TGTGCCAGCAGCTTGAGGGGCACAGGGGGGACGCCGGCTTCCCCCTACGAGCAGTACTTC.